The 28 T cell receptor beta chains below all came from one sample that was sequenced in a study of beta chain features in type 1 diabetes. cDNA synthesis used the whole RNA isolate, giving expressed TCRB sequences. Some clones are missing from TCRdb's copy, which holds only in-frame ones; the method was immunoSEQ multiplex PCR. The table records about 130,000 clones, about 10% of them present only once. The source material was central memory CD4+ T cells from blood. All receptors come from a man between 18 and 35 years old in good health.

A remark on this clone: The same CDR3 can be traced to other DNA sequences in this sample. V is TRBV5-1 and J is TRBJ2-5, with D perhaps matching TRBD1 (6 bases). The J call could be wrong; TRBJ2-7 is a better fit for the DNA end. The germline V gene has CDR1 SGHRS and CDR2 YFSETQ. CDR3 size: 12 residues. The CDR3 nucleotides are TGCGCCAGCAGCCGAGGGGGTTACGAGCAGTACTTC. Amino acid sequence: CASSRGGYEQYF.

This clone showed up just a few times. The chain recombines TRBV2 with TRBJ1-2, with 8 positions matching TRBD1. The germline V gene encodes CDR1 SNHLY and CDR2 FYNNEI. Unmatched junction bases numbered 4, after V lost 3 bases and J lost 1 base. The CDR3 has 15 residues. CDR3: CASSDRTGLNYGYTF. The CDR3 nucleotides read TGTGCCAGCAGTGACCGGACAGGGCTTAACTATGGCTACACCTTC.

V gene TRBV11-2 combines with J gene TRBJ1-6, with D tentatively TRBD1 (6 bases). The CDR3 spans 14 residues. The germline V gene has CDR1 SGHAT and CDR2 FQNNGV. V lost 1 base and J 8 bases, leaving 9 bases between the germline ends. CDR3: CASSLVGGDSPLHF. For the CDR3, the DNA is TGTGCCAGCAGCTTAGTAGGGGGTGATTCACCCCTCCACTTT. Filled out from reference TRBV11-2 and TRBJ1-6, the complete variable domain reads EAGVAQSPRYKIIEKRQSVAFWCNPISGHATLYWYQQILGQGPKLLIQFQNNGVVDDSQLPKDRFSAERLKGVDSTLKIQPAKLEDSAVYLCASSLVGGDSPLHFGNGTRLTVT.

This clone appeared many times. This chain uses TRBV7-2 with TRBJ2-5, with D maybe TRBD1 (7 bases). The ends were cut back, 5 bases at V and 5 bases at J, with 12 bases in the middle. In germline, CDR1 is SGHTA, CDR2 FQGNSA. The CDR3 spans 13 residues. CDR3 loop: CASSRQGGETQYF. The CDR3 nucleotides are TGTGCCAGCAGCCGACAGGGAGGTGAGACCCAGTACTTC.

This clone was counted a few times. The chain couples TRBV30 to TRBJ1-2; 8 bases line up with TRBD1. The CDR3 length is 15 residues. The ends lost 1 base at V and 4 bases at J; junction bases unmatched: 8. Germline V gives CDR1 GTSNPN, CDR2 SVGIG (reference sequence). The CDR3 bases are TGTGCCTGGAGTGAGACCGCCGGGACAGGCTATGGCTACACCTTC. Protein: CAWSETAGTGYGYTF.

The chain recombines TRBV9 with TRBJ1-4; 9 bases fit TRBD1. The length of the CDR3 is 15 residues. After removal of 4 bases from V and 8 bases from J, the junction contained 9 bases not matched to a gene. Germline V gene lookup returns CDR1 SGDLS and CDR2 YYNGEE. The CDR3 region has the DNA TGTGCCAGCAGCAAGGGGACAGGGTCTTCGGAAAAACTGTTTTTT. This encodes CASSKGTGSSEKLFF. Full variable domain (missing parts from reference TRBV9 and TRBJ1-4): DSGVTQTPKHLITATGQRVTLRCSPRSGDLSVYWYQQSLDQGLQFLIQYYNGEERAKGNILERFSAQQFPDLHSELNLSSLELGDSALYFCASSKGTGSSEKLFFGSGTQLSVL.

V usage is TRBV7-2 and J usage is TRBJ2-7; 7 positions match TRBD1. CDR1 is SGHTA, CDR2 FQGNSA, per germline. The trim removed 5 bases at V and 4 bases at J, leaving 5 bases unmatched. The CDR3 length is 13 residues. CDR3 nucleotide sequence: TGTGCCAGCAGCATACACAGGGGTTACGAGCAGTACTTC. Translation gives CASSIHRGYEQYF. The full variable domain, its missing parts supplied by reference TRBV7-2 and TRBJ2-7, is GAGVSQSPSNKVTEKGKDVELRCDPISGHTALYWYRQSLGQGLEFLIYFQGNSAPDKSGLPSDRFSAERTGGSVSTLTIQRTQQEDSAVYLCASSIHRGYEQYFGPGTRLTVT.

This clone was seen more than once but under ten times. The CDR3 loop is CASSESAGGNQPQHF. In nucleotides, the CDR3 is TGTGCCAGTAGCGAATCCGCGGGGGGCAATCAGCCCCAGCATTTT. J is TRBJ1-5 and V is TRBV19, with D maybe TRBD1 (5 bases). Per germline, CDR1 LNHDA and CDR2 SQIVND (reference sequence). There are 15 residues in the CDR3. V lost 6 bases, J lost 2 bases, and 14 bases lay in between.

The table lists this clone with a few counts. The chain carries TRBV27 and TRBJ1-2, with 10 bases aligning to TRBD1. This CDR3 region has 14 residues. Germline V lookup: CDR1 MNHEY, CDR2 SMNVEV (reference sequence). The junction had 8 bases not matched to a gene; V was cut back by 7 bases and J by 6 bases. The CDR3 protein is CASMAGTGVDGYTF. In DNA, the CDR3 is TGTGCCAGCATGGCCGGGACAGGGGTCGATGGCTACACCTTC.

This clone was seen repeatedly, ten times or more. The chain recombines TRBV28 with TRBJ2-7, with a possible D match to TRBD2 (5 bases). The CDR3 totals 14 residues. V was cut by 8 bases and J by 5 bases, with 19 bases left in between. Germline CDR1 reads MDHEN; CDR2 reads SYDVKM. The CDR3 loop is CASSTVGIRDEQYF. The CDR3 coding sequence is TGTGCCAGCTCGACTGTCGGGATTCGAGACGAGCAGTACTTC.

This clone was detected ten times or more. V usage is TRBV29-1 and J usage is TRBJ1-3, with D perhaps TRBD1 (6 bases). This CDR3 is built from 13 residues. V lost 6 bases and J lost 3, with 12 bases in between. The germline CDR1 and CDR2 sequences are SQVTM and ANQGSEA. The CDR3 DNA follows: TGCAGCGTCTCGGACAGTCTTGGAAACACCATATATTTT. This sequence encodes CSVSDSLGNTIYF.

In its sample, this clone was seen a few times. The chain uses TRBV7-9 and TRBJ1-4; 10 nucleotides agree with TRBD1. Germline loops: CDR1 SEHNR, CDR2 FQNEAQ (reference sequence). This CDR3 region has 16 residues. J was trimmed by 8 bases and V by 5 bases; bases with no gene match: 11. CDR3 protein: CASSKPKTGGSEKLFF. The CDR3 nucleotides read TGTGCCAGCAGCAAGCCCAAGACAGGGGGCAGCGAAAAACTGTTTTTT.

This clone turned up a few times. The rearrangement uses TRBV11-2 and TRBJ2-2; TRBD2 aligns across 7 bases. The trim removed 3 bases at V and 3 bases at J, leaving 1 base unmatched. The CDR3 runs to 14 residues. CDR1 and CDR2 (germline): SGHAT, FQNNGV. The CDR3 sequence is CASSFSGYTGELFF. The CDR3 nucleotides are TGTGCCAGCAGCTTTAGCGGGTACACCGGGGAGCTGTTTTTT.

The gene calls are TRBV2 and TRBJ2-2, with 7 nucleotides matching TRBD1. CDR1 and CDR2 from the germline V gene are SNHLY and FYNNEI. V lost 8 bases and J lost 3; bases outside the gene matches: 6. This CDR3 contains 14 residues. The CDR3 reads CASLTGRDTGELFF. The CDR3 DNA reads TGTGCCAGCCTGACAGGGCGGGACACCGGGGAGCTGTTTTTT. Using reference TRBV2 and TRBJ2-2 for the parts outside the CDR3, the full variable domain is EPEVTQTPSHQVTQMGQEVILRCVPISNHLYFYWYRQILGQKVEFLVSFYNNEISEKSEIFDDQFSVERPDGSNFTLKIRSTKLEDSAMYFCASLTGRDTGELFFGEGSRLTVL.

In nucleotides, the CDR3 is TGTGCCATTAAGGGACAGGGAAACACCGGGGAGCTGTTTTTT. It codes for CAIKGQGNTGELFF. The V gene is TRBV6-5, the J gene TRBJ2-2; TRBD1 agrees at 9 bases. Germline-derived CDR1 and CDR2 are MNHEY and SVGAGI. V lost 10 bases, J lost 2 bases, and 5 bases stayed unmatched. CDR3 length equals 14 residues.

This clone occurred once. Other DNA sequences in this specimen translate into the identical CDR3. The V call is TRBV18, the J call TRBJ2-1, with TRBD1 matching over 9 bases. The CDR3 spans 13 residues. Looked up from germline, CDR1 is KGHSH and CDR2 is LQKENI. J was trimmed by 9 bases and V by 6 bases; bases with no gene match: 6. CDR3 bases: TGTGCCAGCTCGCCGGGACAGGGCGGTGAGCAGTTCTTC. Its protein is CASSPGQGGEQFF.

This chain joins TRBV7-2 and TRBJ2-1, with 8 positions matching TRBD2. The trim removed 5 bases at V and 4 bases at J, leaving 10 bases unmatched. Germline CDR1 SGHTA, CDR2 FQGNSA. The CDR3 consists of 16 residues. This CDR3 reads CASSPMGGGSYNEQFF. The CDR3 bases are TGTGCCAGCAGCCCGATGGGCGGGGGGTCTTACAATGAGCAGTTCTTC.

This rearrangement joins TRBV11-2 to TRBJ2-3; 7 positions agree with TRBD1. This CDR3 has 15 residues. Germline CDR1 and CDR2: SGHAT and FQNNGV. The V and J ends lost 0 bases and 1 base, in that order; junction bases with no gene match: 1. The CDR3 is CASSLDGQGTDTQYF. The CDR3, as DNA: TGTGCCAGCAGCTTAGATGGACAGGGCACAGATACGCAGTATTTT.

This clone was counted a few times. J is TRBJ2-7 and V is TRBV30, with D maybe TRBD1 (6 bases). Trimming took 5 bases from V and 5 from J, leaving 7 bases between them. CDR1 and CDR2 (germline): GTSNPN, SVGIG (reference sequence). The CDR3 is made up of 10 amino acids. Here the CDR3 reads CAWGQNEQYF. The DNA of the CDR3 is TGTGCCTGGGGACAGAACGAGCAGTACTTC.

V gene TRBV21-1 combines with J gene TRBJ2-7; TRBD1 reflects the table's D call only, with no check against the DNA. TRBV21-1 is classified as a pseudogene. The CDR3 is 18 residues long. Here the CDR3 reads CASSKALVVPFRGYEQYF. CDR3 DNA sequence: TGTGCCAGCAGCAAAGCGCTAGTAGTCCCGTTCAGGGGCTACGAGCAGTACTTC.

The V gene is TRBV4-3, the J gene TRBJ1-2; a possible D gene is TRBD1 (5 bases). The CDR3 consists of 14 residues. CDR1 and CDR2 from the germline V gene are LGHNA and YSLEER. With 4 bases removed from V and 4 bases from J, the gap between germline ends came to 13 bases. CDR3 loop: CASSRGRDPYGYTF. CDR3 sequence (DNA): TGCGCCAGCAGCCGGGGGAGGGATCCCTATGGCTACACCTTC.

There are a few counts of this clone. V usage is TRBV25-1 and J usage is TRBJ2-5, with D unresolved. The CDR3 is 11 residues long. V lost 4 bases and J 5 bases, leaving 5 bases between the germline ends. Germline CDR1 is MGHDK and CDR2 is SYGVNS. CDR3 DNA sequence: TGTGCCAGCAGTGCCCGGGAGACCCAGTACTTC. Translating gives CASSARETQYF.

The V call is TRBV30, the J call TRBJ2-5; TRBD1 is a possible D gene (5 bases). In germline, CDR1 is GTSNPN, CDR2 SVGIG (reference sequence). V was trimmed by 2 bases and J by 4 bases, leaving 11 bases between them. CDR3 length: 13 amino acids. CDR3 residues: CAWSRQGRETQYF. The CDR3 DNA is TGTGCCTGGAGTAGGCAGGGTAGAGAGACCCAGTACTTC.

CDR3 residues: CASSGGREQYF. The CDR3 coding sequence is TGTGCCAGCAGTGGCGGGCGGGAGCAGTACTTC. The chain uses TRBV28 and TRBJ2-7; D possibly corresponds to TRBD2 (5 bases). CDR3 size: 11 residues. The germline V and J ends were trimmed by 5 bases and 7 bases, with 9 bases remaining between them. Per germline, CDR1 MDHEN and CDR2 SYDVKM.

This clone showed up just a few times. The chain couples TRBV5-4 to TRBJ2-2; 9 positions match TRBD1. Germline V gene lookup returns CDR1 SGHNT and CDR2 YYREEE (reference sequence). The CDR3 has 16 residues. The V and J ends lost 3 bases and 0 bases, in that order; junction bases with no gene match: 3. The CDR3 DNA sequence: TGTGCCAGCAGCTCAACAGGGGGCTCGAACACCGGGGAGCTGTTTTTT. It encodes CASSSTGGSNTGELFF.

This clone appeared a few times. This sequence joins TRBV7-8 and TRBJ1-5; 10 bases agree with TRBD1. The germline V gene has CDR1 SGHVS and CDR2 FQNEAQ. V lost 5 bases and J lost 0; bases outside the gene matches: 10. The CDR3 sequence is 18 residues long. This chain's CDR3 is CASSPGQGGGYSNQPQHF. The CDR3 DNA reads as TGTGCCAGCAGCCCAGGACAGGGGGGAGGATATAGCAATCAGCCCCAGCATTTT.

This clone occurred a few times. The CDR3 is CASRRDIATGELFF. The CDR3 coding sequence is TGTGCCAGCAGGCGGGATATAGCGACCGGGGAGCTGTTTTTT. The V and J genes are TRBV6-5 and TRBJ2-2, with D tentatively TRBD2 (6 bases). V dropped 6 bases and J dropped 5 bases, with 13 bases sitting between them. Per the germline V gene, CDR1 is MNHEY and CDR2 is SVGAGI. This CDR3 contains 14 residues.

This clone was counted only a few times. The gene calls are TRBV7-2 and TRBJ2-7, with 12 bases fitting TRBD2. The V gene end was trimmed by 5 bases and the J gene end by 2 bases; junction bases not matched to a gene: 1. The CDR3 runs 14 residues. The germline V gene encodes CDR1 SGHTA and CDR2 FQGNSA. For the CDR3, the DNA is TGTGCCAGCAGCCCTAGCGGGGGGGCCTACGAGCAGTACTTC. This gives the protein CASSPSGGAYEQYF.